A selection of T cell receptor beta chains follows, all from one sample in a study of shared clonotypes between healthy human individuals. The assay was immunoSEQ multiplex PCR, and TCRdb's table has in-frame clones only and misses some. The table lists 2 million to 2.5 million clones, roughly 92% of them singletons. The sample was naive CD4+ T cells from PBMCs. The receptor source for this set is a man aged 18 to 30 in good health. Some clones in this sample may be carry-over from other donors' samples. The CDR3 runs from the conserved cysteine through the conserved F or W. The D gene is left open where the match is weak. Only part of the rows carry a size: once, few, many, or a class if the clone is expanded.

CDR3,DNA,D,V,J,size
CASSNSGTGGGETQYF,TGCGCCAGCAGCAACTCCGGGACAGGGGGCGGGGAGACCCAGTACTTC,TRBD1,TRBV5-1,TRBJ2-5,NA
CASSLNTEAFF,TGTGCCAGCAGTTTGAACACTGAAGCTTTCTTT,NA,TRBV2,TRBJ1-1,NA
CASSLEGRPNSPLHF,TGTGCCAGCAGTTTGGAGGGACGGCCGAATTCACCCCTCCACTTT,NA,TRBV28,TRBJ1-6,NA
CASSSRLTEDEQFF,TGCGCCAGCAGCTCGAGACTAACGGAGGATGAGCAGTTCTTC,NA,TRBV5-1,TRBJ2-1,NA
CASSPPWPPEQYF,TGTGCCAGCAGTCCGCCCTGGCCGCCCGAGCAGTACTTC,NA,TRBV28,TRBJ2-7,NA
CASSLGYTPKSSDNEQFF,TGTGCCAGCAGCCTGGGGTATACCCCTAAATCATCCGACAATGAGCAGTTCTTC,NA,TRBV14,TRBJ2-1,NA
CASSSLSGVDGYTF,TGCGCCAGCAGCTCCCTCTCGGGGGTGGACGGCTACACCTTC,NA,TRBV4-1,TRBJ1-2,NA
CASSTGQGTEAFF,TGTGCCAGTAGCACAGGTCAGGGCACTGAAGCTTTCTTT,NA,TRBV19,TRBJ1-1,few
CASRDRGNSYEQYF,TGTGCCAGCAGAGACAGGGGCAACTCCTACGAGCAGTACTTC,TRBD1,TRBV6-1,TRBJ2-7,NA
CASSTLGQGATGELFF,TGTGCCAGCAGCACCCTCGGACAGGGGGCAACCGGGGAGCTGTTTTTT,TRBD1,TRBV7-3,TRBJ2-2,once
CASRLGGTGANVLTF,TGTGCCAGCAGACTAGGAGGTACCGGGGCCAACGTCCTGACTTTC,NA,TRBV28,TRBJ2-6,NA
CASSPGGPGRNQPQHF,TGTGCCAGTAGTCCCGGGGGCCCCGGGCGCAATCAGCCCCAGCATTTT,NA,TRBV19,TRBJ1-5,NA
CSLEFYNEQFF,TGCAGCTTGGAATTTTACAATGAGCAGTTCTTC,NA,TRBV29-1,TRBJ2-1,NA
CASSPLQVMRDEQFF,TGTGCCAGCTCACCACTCCAGGTGATGCGGGACGAGCAGTTCTTC,NA,TRBV18,TRBJ2-1,once
CAISEDGVTQYF,TGTGCCATCAGTGAAGACGGAGTCACGCAGTATTTT,NA,TRBV10-3,TRBJ2-3,NA
CASSLGGRVYNEQFF,TGTGCCAGCAGCTTAGGGGGCAGGGTTTACAATGAGCAGTTCTTC,TRBD1,TRBV5-8,TRBJ2-1,NA
CASSWGQNYGYTF,TGTGCCAGCAGCTGGGGACAGAACTATGGCTACACCTTC,TRBD1,TRBV6-6,TRBJ1-2,NA
CASSKDGILGQYF,TGTGCCAGCAGTAAGGATGGTATCTTGGGGCAGTACTTC,NA,TRBV6-5,TRBJ2-7,NA
CASSRRTRTGRNTGELFF,TGTGCCAGCAGTCGCCGAACCAGGACAGGGCGGAACACCGGGGAGCTGTTTTTT,TRBD1,TRBV28,TRBJ2-2,NA
CASSRNAGSSNQPQHF,TGTGCCAGCTCACGGAACGCAGGGTCGAGCAATCAGCCCCAGCATTTT,NA,TRBV18,TRBJ1-5,NA
CASSPQGPNNSPLHF,TGTGCCAGCAGTCCCCAGGGGCCCAATAATTCACCCCTCCACTTT,NA,TRBV6-5,TRBJ1-6,NA
CASSLTGSSTDTQYF,TGCGCCAGCAGCTTAACGGGGTCTAGCACAGATACGCAGTATTTT,NA,TRBV5-1,TRBJ2-3,once
CASSLWRDTDTQYF,TGTGCCAGCAGCTTATGGCGAGACACAGATACGCAGTATTTT,NA,TRBV7-9,TRBJ2-3,NA
CASSSETRMTGELFF,TGTGCCAGCAGCAGCGAGACCCGAATGACCGGGGAGCTGTTTTTT,NA,TRBV21-1,TRBJ2-2,NA
CASSRTRDRIYLGNYGYTF,TGTGCCAGCAGCCGAACCCGGGACAGAATATATCTTGGGAACTATGGCTACACCTTC,TRBD1,TRBV7-2,TRBJ1-2,NA
CASLIQNEQFF,TGTGCCAGCTTGATACAGAATGAGCAGTTCTTC,NA,TRBV18,TRBJ2-1,NA
CASSYGQGMTETQYF,TGTGCCAGCAGTTACGGCCAGGGAATGACAGAGACCCAGTACTTC,NA,TRBV6-5,TRBJ2-5,NA
CASSLMGLAGVNEQFF,TGTGCCAGCAGCTTGATGGGCCTAGCGGGAGTCAATGAGCAGTTCTTC,TRBD2,TRBV13,TRBJ2-1,NA
CASSFRGLLSRHPGELFF,TGTGCCAGCAGCTTCCGGGGACTGCTGTCGCGCCATCCCGGGGAGCTGTTTTTT,NA,TRBV7-3,TRBJ2-2,once
CATSGRLDNEQFF,TGTGCCACCAGCGGGAGACTAGACAATGAGCAGTTCTTC,NA,TRBV15,TRBJ2-1,NA
CASRVRQDLGTQYF,TGTGCCAGCAGAGTACGACAGGACCTCGGTACGCAGTATTTT,NA,TRBV7-2,TRBJ2-3,once
CASSQIGTDQETQYF,TGCGCCAGCAGCCAAATAGGGACAGACCAAGAGACCCAGTACTTC,TRBD1,TRBV5-1,TRBJ2-5,NA
CASSLGTGAYEQYF,TGTGCCAGCAGCTTGGGGACAGGGGCCTACGAGCAGTACTTC,TRBD1,TRBV5-5,TRBJ2-7,NA
CASSTPGTVNQPQHF,TGCGCCAGCAGCACCCCCGGGACAGTGAATCAGCCCCAGCATTTT,TRBD1,TRBV5-1,TRBJ1-5,NA
CASSYAGTGGPQAFF,TGTGCCAGCAGCTACGCCGGGACAGGGGGTCCCCAAGCTTTCTTT,TRBD1,TRBV28,TRBJ1-1,NA
CASSPGQLYGYTF,TGTGCCAGCAGCCCAGGACAGCTGTATGGCTACACCTTC,NA,TRBV14,TRBJ1-2,NA
CASNPPGSGYETQYF,TGTGCCAGCAACCCCCCAGGCTCTGGATACGAGACCCAGTACTTC,NA,TRBV7-2,TRBJ2-5,NA
CASSIAGRQETQYF,TGTGCCAGTAGTATCGCGGGACGGCAAGAGACCCAGTACTTC,NA,TRBV19,TRBJ2-5,NA
CASSLLPNRAYEQYF,TGTGCCAGCAGCTTACTCCCCAACAGGGCCTACGAGCAGTACTTC,NA,TRBV7-2,TRBJ2-7,NA
CASRTGTGCYF,TGTGCCAGCAGAACCGGGACAGGGTGCTACTTC,TRBD1,TRBV28,TRBJ2-7,NA
CASRNPGQGLAFF,TGTGCCAGCAGGAACCCGGGACAGGGGCTGGCTTTCTTT,TRBD1,TRBV6-1,TRBJ1-1,NA
CASSLGRGLAGNTIYF,TGTGCCAGCAGTTTGGGCAGGGGGTTAGCTGGAAACACCATATATTTT,TRBD1,TRBV27,TRBJ1-3,NA
CASSRQGNNDYGYTF,TGTGCCAGTAGTAGACAGGGGAATAATGACTATGGCTACACCTTC,TRBD1,TRBV19,TRBJ1-2,NA
CASRKDRFSYEQYF,TGTGCCAGCAGAAAGGACAGATTCTCCTACGAGCAGTACTTC,NA,TRBV2,TRBJ2-7,NA
CACPRDGVTGANVLTF,TGTGCCTGTCCCCGGGACGGCGTTACTGGGGCCAACGTCCTGACTTTC,NA,TRBV30,TRBJ2-6,NA
CASSSSRRLAGGPIRETQYF,TGTGCCAGCAGTTCGTCCCGTCGACTAGCGGGAGGGCCAATTAGGGAGACCCAGTACTTC,TRBD2,TRBV28,TRBJ2-5,NA
CASSPTSGSYNEQFF,TGCGCCAGCAGCCCAACTAGCGGCTCCTACAATGAGCAGTTCTTC,TRBD2,TRBV5-1,TRBJ2-1,NA
CSARGQGEQYF,TGCAGTGCTAGAGGGCAGGGAGAGCAGTACTTC,NA,TRBV20-1,TRBJ2-7,NA
CASKSRDTDTQYF,TGTGCCAGCAAGAGCAGGGACACAGATACGCAGTATTTT,NA,TRBV6-4,TRBJ2-3,NA
CASSLTRGRNTGELFF,TGCGCCAGCAGCTTGACCCGGGGGAGGAACACCGGGGAGCTGTTTTTT,NA,TRBV5-1,TRBJ2-2,NA
CSVGSSSYNEQFF,TGCAGCGTTGGCTCCAGCTCCTACAATGAGCAGTTCTTC,NA,TRBV29-1,TRBJ2-1,NA
CASRMTGYQPQHF,TGTGCCAGCAGAATGACGGGGTATCAGCCCCAGCATTTT,NA,TRBV6-6,TRBJ1-5,NA
CASSIMTGNSYNQPQHF,TGTGCCAGTAGTATAATGACAGGGAATTCCTACAATCAGCCCCAGCATTTT,TRBD1,TRBV19,TRBJ1-5,once